The 11 T cell receptor beta chains below come from one sample, sequenced in a study of CD8 T cells in ankylosing spondylitis. TCRdb reprocessed the 5' RACE reads via MiXCR and lists one record per CDR3 protein. The sample consists of under 150,000 distinct CDR3 sequences, 9.3% of them appearing once. The sequencing sample was made of blood, either unsorted or a sorted T cell fraction (not recorded which). The origin of the receptors is a male donor with ankylosing spondylitis or in good health (not recorded which).

V gene TRBV7-2 combines with J gene TRBJ2-7; possibly TRBD1 for D (6 bases). V lost 0 bases, J lost 5 bases, and 11 bases lay in between. Germline loops: CDR1 SGHTA, CDR2 FQGNSA. The CDR3 loop spans 14 amino acids. CDR3 in amino acids: CASSLAGTLHEQYF. In nucleotides, the CDR3 is TGTGCCAGCAGCTTAGCCGGGACACTCCACGAGCAGTACTTC.

In the case of this clonotype: With a much larger clone just one base away, this may be a read error. The CDR3 region has the DNA TGTGCCAGCAGCTTGCAACTAGCGGGTTACGAGCAGTACTTC. Translation: CASSLQLAGYEQYF. The chain carries TRBV5-6 and TRBJ2-7; 9 bases line up with TRBD2. This CDR3 contains 14 residues. V shed 1 base and J 4 bases; nucleotides not matched to a gene: 3. Germline V gene data show CDR1 as SGHDT and CDR2 as YYEEEE.

This clonotype has more than one count but fewer than ten. The gene calls are TRBV7-2 and TRBJ1-6; D perhaps matches TRBD1 (5 bases). The CDR3 has 16 residues. Between the trimmed V and J ends, which lost 0 bases and 11 bases, there was a span of 17 bases. CDR1 is SGHTA and CDR2 is FQGNSA in the germline V gene. CDR3 DNA: TGTGCCAGCAGCTTAGCGCAGGGCAGGCCTTCGGCACCCCTCCACTTT. This codes for CASSLAQGRPSAPLHF.

This clonotype was counted at least ten times. The chain employs TRBV12-3 or TRBV12-4 and TRBJ2-1; no definite D call. V lost 6 bases and J lost 8, with 17 bases in between. CDR3 length: 14 residues. The CDR3 here is CASRWGFLWDEQFF. The DNA of the CDR3 is TGTGCCAGCAGGTGGGGTTTCCTTTGGGATGAGCAGTTCTTC.

This clonotype was detected many times. The genes are TRBV29-1 and TRBJ2-7, with 10 bases identical to TRBD1. Germline V gene sequence: CDR1 SQVTM, CDR2 ANQGSEA. This CDR3 is 13 amino acids long. J lost 6 bases, V lost 4 bases, and 6 bases had no gene match. CDR3 DNA sequence: TGCAGCGTTGGACAGGGGGCATCGTTCGAGCAGTACTTC. It yields the protein CSVGQGASFEQYF.

This clonotype was picked up many times. V and J are TRBV3-1 and TRBJ1-1, with TRBD1 identical over 9 bases. CDR3 size: 15 residues. Germline loops: CDR1 LGHDT, CDR2 YNNKEL (reference sequence). V was pared by 4 bases and J by 4 bases, with 7 bases of the junction left unmatched. The CDR3 sequence: CASSRDGQGTTEAFF. The CDR3 bases are TGTGCCAGCAGCCGAGACGGACAGGGGACCACTGAAGCTTTCTTT.

This clonotype showed up just a few times. The J gene is TRBJ2-2, the V gene TRBV12-3 or TRBV12-4; 13 bases match TRBD2. With V trimmed by 6 bases and J by 5 bases, 6 bases remained unmatched. The CDR3 contains 16 residues. CDR3 loop: CASSPLTSGRTGELFF. The CDR3 bases are TGTGCCAGCAGCCCTCTGACTAGCGGGAGGACCGGGGAGCTGTTTTTT.

The V gene is TRBV3-1, the J gene TRBJ2-2; D remains unclear. Trimming pared 4 bases from V and 6 bases from J, leaving 12 bases between. CDR3 size: 14 residues. Germline assignment: CDR1 LGHDT and CDR2 YNNKEL (reference sequence). The CDR3 DNA sequence: TGTGCCAGCAGCCTCCTAGTCGGGTCCGGGGAGCTGTTTTTT. Amino acids: CASSLLVGSGELFF. The full variable domain, completed using reference TRBV3-1 and TRBJ2-2, is DTAVSQTPKYLVTQMGNDKSIKCEQNLGHDTMYWYKQDSKKFLKIMFSYNNKELIINETVPNRFSPKSPDKAHLNLHINSLELGDSAVYFCASSLLVGSGELFFGEGSRLTVL.

This clonotype was observed at least ten times. The rearrangement uses TRBV29-1 and TRBJ2-2; no definite D call. The CDR3 is 13 residues long. The V and J ends lost 3 bases and 1 base respectively, with 6 bases between them. The V gene's germline CDR1 is SQVTM and CDR2 ANQGSEA. CDR3 region: CSVETGNTGELFF. The CDR3 DNA sequence: TGCAGCGTTGAGACTGGGAACACCGGGGAGCTGTTTTTT.

A word on this clonotype: A much larger clone differs by one base, so this may be a read error. This rearrangement joins TRBV7-8 to TRBJ2-5, with D tentatively TRBD1 (5 bases). The CDR3 consists of 15 residues. With 7 bases removed from V and 2 bases from J, the gap between germline ends came to 17 bases. Germline values: CDR1 SGHVS, CDR2 FQNEAQ. The CDR3 protein is CASIPPGAGQETQYF. As DNA, the CDR3 is TGTGCCAGCATCCCACCTGGGGCCGGACAAGAGACCCAGTACTTC.

This rearrangement joins TRBV2 to TRBJ2-1; perhaps TRBD1 as D (6 bases). The germline V gene has CDR1 SNHLY and CDR2 FYNNEI. The CDR3 contains 16 residues. V was pared by 6 bases and J by 2 bases, with 17 bases between. CDR3 protein: CASSTIGQSPYNEQFF. CDR3 nucleotide sequence: TGTGCCAGCAGCACAATCGGACAGTCTCCCTACAATGAGCAGTTCTTC.